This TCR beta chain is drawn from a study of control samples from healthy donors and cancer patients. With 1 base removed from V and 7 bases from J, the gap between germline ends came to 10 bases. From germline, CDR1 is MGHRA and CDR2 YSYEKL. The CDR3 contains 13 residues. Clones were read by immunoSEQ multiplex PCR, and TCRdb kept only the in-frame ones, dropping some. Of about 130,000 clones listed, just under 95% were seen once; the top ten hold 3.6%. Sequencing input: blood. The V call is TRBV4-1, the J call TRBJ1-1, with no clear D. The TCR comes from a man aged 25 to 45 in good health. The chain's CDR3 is CASSQGDQVEAFF. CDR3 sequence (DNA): TGCGCCAGCAGCCAAGGAGATCAGGTTGAAGCTTTCTTT.